The TCR beta chain under discussion was sequenced for a study of cytomegalovirus exposure and HLA in healthy donors. Study-wide findings and caveats: An analysis that came later showed most CMV-associated TCR beta chains appearing HLA-restricted. Earlier findings revealed that most TCR beta V segments proved productive either about 87% or about 30% of the time.

At collection, donors were nominally healthy, but unrecorded immune exposures were probable. Germline CDR1 reads SNHLY; CDR2 reads FYNNEI. Trimming at V came to 6 bases and at J to 5 bases, leaving 14 bases not matched to a gene. This CDR3 is built from 16 residues. Regarding this clone: Antigen specificity is unknown.

PCR used 60 Vbeta primers and 13 Jbeta primers. In the original workflow: Later reanalysis found roughly 80 million unique TCR beta chains, roughly 10 million of them shared. Profiled with immunoSEQ multiplex PCR; TCRdb holds only in-frame clones, not every one. V and J calls and clone size come straight from that table; D and trimming were deduced from the DNA. The sample records 200,000 or so clones, roughly 80% being singletons. Material for sequencing was PBMCs. This clonotype originated in a man aged 35-49 years in good health and CMV-seronegative. The chain employs TRBV2 and TRBJ2-5; 8 bases are shared with TRBD2. The CDR3 sequence: CASRRGSGSMAETQYF. The DNA for the CDR3 is TGTGCCAGCAGGCGGGGAAGCGGGAGCATGGCGGAGACCCAGTACTTC.